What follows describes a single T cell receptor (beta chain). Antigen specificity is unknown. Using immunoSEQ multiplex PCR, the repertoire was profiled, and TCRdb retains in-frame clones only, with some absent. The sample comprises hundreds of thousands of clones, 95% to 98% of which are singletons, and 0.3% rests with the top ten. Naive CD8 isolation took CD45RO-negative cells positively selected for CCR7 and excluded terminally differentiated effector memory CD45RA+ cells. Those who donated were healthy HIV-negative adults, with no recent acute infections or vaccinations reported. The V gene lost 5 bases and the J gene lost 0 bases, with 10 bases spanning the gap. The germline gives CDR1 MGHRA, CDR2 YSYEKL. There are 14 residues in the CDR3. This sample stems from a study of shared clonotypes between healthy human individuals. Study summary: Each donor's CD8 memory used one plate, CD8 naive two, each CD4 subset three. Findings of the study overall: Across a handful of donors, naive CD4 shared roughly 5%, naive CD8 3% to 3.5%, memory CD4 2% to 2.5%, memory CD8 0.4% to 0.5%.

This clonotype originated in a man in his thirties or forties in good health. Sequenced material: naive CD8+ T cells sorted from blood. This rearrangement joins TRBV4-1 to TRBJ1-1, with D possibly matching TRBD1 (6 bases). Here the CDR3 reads CASSEGQMNTEAFF. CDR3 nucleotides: TGCGCCAGCAGCGAAGGACAGATGAACACTGAAGCTTTCTTT.